The following is a T cell receptor (beta chain) sequence with its context. Its antigen is as yet unknown. This specimen comes from a study of T cell responses to AZD1222 COVID-19 vaccine. Some clones are missing from TCRdb's copy, which holds only in-frame ones; the method was immunoSEQ multiplex PCR. The table includes 90,000 to 140,000 clones, approximately 92% detected once. Overall study findings and caveats: Reports say nearly half of spike-specific TCRs go after unmutated variant regions. Only a handful of AZD1222 recipients, six or seven in all, had baseline seropositivity.

The starting material was peripheral blood, obtained 28 days after the second AZD1222 dose. This receptor was obtained from an adult who received the AZD1222 COVID-19 vaccine.

The CDR3 loop is CASSVVAGGLGIPDTQYF. CDR3 coding DNA: TGTGCCAGCAGCGTAGTAGCGGGAGGGCTGGGGATTCCAGATACGCAGTATTTT. V usage is TRBV9 and J usage is TRBJ2-3, with 11 bases identical to TRBD2. This CDR3 contains 18 residues. Trimming cost V 0 bases and J 4 bases; bases outside gene matches: 10. Germline CDR1 and CDR2: SGDLS and YYNGEE.